Presented here are 28 T cell receptor beta chains from one specimen sequenced in a study of blood T cells in healthy people across ages. Sample-barcoded 5' priming and a J-beta primer mix drove a second PCR of roughly 6 to 12 cycles. In TCRdb, the 5' RACE reads were re-called with MiXCR into one record per CDR3 protein. The table lists around 800,000 distinct CDR3 sequences, roughly 46% of them singletons, with 15% to 20% in the top ten. Sequenced sample: blood. The receptors come from a man aged 80 or over in good health.

The V call is TRBV5-1, the J call TRBJ2-3; D is tentatively TRBD1 or TRBD2 (5 bases each). From germline, CDR1 is SGHRS and CDR2 YFSETQ. V lost 7 bases, J lost 6 bases, and 21 bases lay in between. The CDR3 sequence is 15 residues long. CDR3 coding DNA: TGCGCCAGCCGACGGGGCCCCGTTCTCGGGGATACGCAGTATTTT. It yields the protein CASRRGPVLGDTQYF.

CDR3 coding DNA: TGTGCCACCAGTGGGCCTAGCGGGCCTTACAATGAGCAGTTCTTC. Translating it yields CATSGPSGPYNEQFF. The rearrangement joins TRBV24-1 to TRBJ2-1; TRBD2 matches at 8 bases. The trim removed 5 bases at V and 4 bases at J, leaving 6 bases unmatched. From germline, CDR1 is KGHDR and CDR2 SFDVKD. This CDR3 region has 15 residues.

V usage is TRBV3-1 and J usage is TRBJ2-1; maybe TRBD1 (6 bases). The CDR3 is made up of 14 amino acids. Trimming removed 4 bases from V and 2 bases from J, with 9 bases in between. Germline V gene sequence: CDR1 LGHDT, CDR2 YNNKEL (reference sequence). The CDR3 DNA reads TGTGCCAGCAGCCGACAGGATGCCTACAATGAGCAGTTCTTC. As protein: CASSRQDAYNEQFF.

The V gene is TRBV20-1, the J gene TRBJ2-3, with 9 positions matching TRBD1. Germline V gene lookup returns CDR1 DFQATT and CDR2 SNEGSKA (reference sequence). This CDR3 comprises 15 residues. Losses at the gene ends were 5 bases for V and 10 bases for J; bases not matched to a gene: 16. CDR3 coding DNA: TGCAGTGCTGCCTCCTCCGGGACAGGGCTTCCACCGCAGTATTTT. It specifies CSAASSGTGLPPQYF.

This clonotype was picked up one time. This sequence joins TRBV12-3 or TRBV12-4 and TRBJ2-7, with D perhaps given as TRBD1 or TRBD2 (7 bases each). There are 13 residues in the CDR3. Trimming pared 6 bases from V and 7 bases from J, leaving 16 bases between. CDR3 protein: CASRLPQGGEQYF. The CDR3 nucleotides read TGTGCCAGCAGACTTCCCCAGGGGGGGGAGCAGTACTTC.

V and J are TRBV20-1 and TRBJ1-1; D not certain. This CDR3 has 19 residues. Germline values: CDR1 DFQATT, CDR2 SNEGSKA (reference sequence). The germline V and J ends were trimmed by 0 bases and 1 base, with 24 bases remaining between them. CDR3 bases: TGCAGTGCTAGAGATCTATTTCGGTCATTCGACGATTCGAACACTGAAGCTTTCTTT. Encoded protein: CSARDLFRSFDDSNTEAFF.

The V gene is TRBV10-2, the J gene TRBJ2-7; D call uncertain. The germline V gene encodes CDR1 WSHSY and CDR2 SAAADI. The ends were cut back, 4 bases at V and 2 bases at J, with 15 bases in the middle. The CDR3 has 15 residues. As DNA, the CDR3 is TGCGCCAGCAGTGGGAGCATTGACTCACCCTACGAGCAGTACTTC. It codes for CASSGSIDSPYEQYF.

In its sample, this clonotype was seen many times. The V call is TRBV28, the J call TRBJ2-3; possibly TRBD1 or TRBD2 for D (6 bases each). This CDR3 comprises 15 residues. Per germline, CDR1 MDHEN and CDR2 SYDVKM. V dropped 6 bases and J dropped 4 bases, with 17 bases sitting between them. CDR3 nucleotides: TGTGCCAGCAGCCCTCCAGGGGAGGTCTCAGATACGCAGTATTTT. Translating it yields CASSPPGEVSDTQYF.

The V call is TRBV4-2, the J call TRBJ2-7; no definite D call. Looked up from germline, CDR1 is LGHNA and CDR2 is YNFKEQ. Trimming cost V 1 base and J 6 bases, with 13 bases left between them. The CDR3 has 14 amino acids. CDR3 residues: CASSQGTSSGEQYF. DNA for the CDR3: TGTGCCAGCAGCCAAGGGACCTCGTCGGGCGAGCAGTACTTC.

The chain has TRBV5-1 and TRBJ2-7; D perhaps matches TRBD1 (6 bases). The CDR3 extends over 14 amino acids. Germline CDR1 reads SGHRS; CDR2 reads YFSETQ. The V and J ends lost 10 bases and 5 bases respectively, with 22 bases between them. CDR3 protein: CAGNLLQGSNEQYF. CDR3 nucleotides: TGCGCCGGCAACCTCCTACAGGGTTCCAACGAGCAGTACTTC.

This clonotype was observed a few times. This chain uses TRBV6-1 with TRBJ2-7; a weak D match, TRBD1 (5 bases). The length of the CDR3 is 16 residues. Germline CDR1 MNHNS, CDR2 SASEGT. The V and J ends lost 2 bases and 3 bases respectively, with 17 bases between them. CDR3 DNA: TGTGCCAGCAGTGAAAATGGGGCAAGCCCCCTCTACGAGCAGTACTTC. It specifies CASSENGASPLYEQYF.

J is TRBJ2-6 and V is TRBV12-3 or TRBV12-4, with TRBD1 identical over 8 bases. The CDR3 runs 18 residues. The J segment lost 1 base and the V segment lost 5 bases, leaving 10 bases of the junction unmatched. The CDR3 is CASSPFGTGISGANVLTF. Here the CDR3 DNA reads TGTGCCAGCAGTCCCTTTGGGACAGGAATTTCTGGGGCCAACGTCCTGACTTTC.

In DNA, the CDR3 is TGCAGTGCTAGACACCGCCGGGCGGGAGGGCCTTCGAGTGGTAATGAGCAGTTCTTC. Translated: CSARHRRAGGPSSGNEQFF. This chain connects TRBV20-1 to TRBJ2-1; 9 bases fit TRBD2. CDR1 is DFQATT, CDR2 SNEGSKA, per germline (reference sequence). Trimming cost V 2 bases and J 7 bases; bases outside gene matches: 21. The CDR3 contains 19 residues.

There are many counts of this clonotype. This chain uses TRBV9 with TRBJ2-7; 8 nucleotides match TRBD2. This CDR3 comprises 15 residues. Per germline, CDR1 SGDLS and CDR2 YYNGEE. The ends lost 4 bases at V and 2 bases at J; junction bases unmatched: 8. The CDR3 is CASSPWTSNAYEQYF. In DNA, the CDR3 is TGTGCCAGCAGCCCCTGGACTAGCAACGCCTACGAGCAGTACTTC.

The chain carries TRBV10-3 and TRBJ2-3, with unresolved D. V lost 10 bases and J lost 8, with 13 bases in between. Germline V gene data show CDR1 as ENHRY and CDR2 as SYGVKD. The CDR3 length is 11 residues. CDR3 residues: CATKDEVTQYF. In nucleotides, the CDR3 is TGTGCCACCAAGGACGAGGTTACGCAGTATTTT.

A few counts support this clonotype. The chain recombines TRBV6-2 or TRBV6-3 with TRBJ2-7; D is unresolved. V lost 0 bases and J 3 bases, leaving 9 bases between the germline ends. CDR3 length: 14 residues. Germline loops: CDR1 MNHEY, CDR2 SVGEGT. In DNA form, the CDR3 reads TGTGCCAGCAGTTACTCGGAAGGCGGCTACGAGCAGTACTTC. Amino acids: CASSYSEGGYEQYF.

This clonotype turned up a few times. J is TRBJ2-3 and V is TRBV9, with TRBD2 identical over 7 bases. Germline V lookup: CDR1 SGDLS, CDR2 YYNGEE. V trimming: 5 bases; J trimming: 6 bases; junction bases outside the gene matches: 9. The CDR3 is 14 amino acids. CDR3 in amino acids: CASRRAGDYDTQYF. Written as DNA, the CDR3 is TGTGCCAGCAGACGGGCGGGAGATTACGATACGCAGTATTTT.

This chain uses TRBV14 with TRBJ2-3; D is undetermined. Looked up from germline, CDR1 is SGHDN and CDR2 is FVKESK. The CDR3 covers 14 residues. The V end lost 7 bases, the J end lost 1 base, and 12 bases lay between the germline ends. DNA of the CDR3: TGTGCCAGCATCCAGGACCCACGCACAGATACGCAGTATTTT. Protein product: CASIQDPRTDTQYF.

This clonotype turned up a few times. This chain uses TRBV20-1 with TRBJ1-1; D remains ambiguous. The V end lost 1 base, the J end lost 5 bases, and 14 bases lay between the germline ends. Germline assignment: CDR1 DFQATT and CDR2 SNEGSKA (reference sequence). The CDR3 length is 14 residues. The CDR3 bases are TGCAGTGCTAGAGTTCACGGAGGATTAACTGAAGCTTTCTTT. It yields the protein CSARVHGGLTEAFF.

The rearrangement joins TRBV19 to TRBJ1-5; no firm D call. With 4 bases removed from V and 4 bases from J, the gap between germline ends came to 20 bases. Germline CDR1 LNHDA, CDR2 SQIVND (reference sequence). This CDR3 has 17 residues. The CDR3, as DNA: TGTGCCAGTAGTACCGCAACAGAGAACATTAGGAATCAGCCCCAGCATTTT. As protein: CASSTATENIRNQPQHF.

At least ten counts were recorded for this clonotype. The chain uses TRBV7-2 and TRBJ2-1; possibly TRBD1 for D (6 bases). V gave up 3 bases and J gave up 9 bases, with 12 bases separating them. The CDR3 is 13 residues long. Germline values: CDR1 SGHTA, CDR2 FQGNSA. CDR3 in DNA: TGTGCCAGCAGCTTTCAGACAGGCGGTGAGCAGTTCTTC. It specifies CASSFQTGGEQFF.

This rearrangement joins TRBV29-1 to TRBJ1-1, with D tentatively TRBD1 (6 bases). This CDR3 region has 13 residues. Germline V lookup: CDR1 SQVTM, CDR2 ANQGSEA. Trimming took off 3 bases at V and 1 base at J, with 9 bases between the two ends. CDR3 protein: CSVDDRKNTEAFF. In nucleotides, the CDR3 is TGCAGCGTTGATGACAGGAAGAACACTGAAGCTTTCTTT.

The table lists this clonotype with a few counts. DNA of the CDR3: TGTGCCATCAGTGGACTAGCGGGAGTTGAGCAGTTCTTC. Encoded protein: CAISGLAGVEQFF. V and J are TRBV10-3 and TRBJ2-1; 12 nucleotides match TRBD2. J lost 9 bases, V lost 4 bases, and 1 base had no gene match. Germline lookup yields CDR1 ENHRY and CDR2 SYGVKD. This CDR3 is 13 amino acids long.

The J gene is TRBJ1-2, the V gene TRBV7-8; D ambiguous. Per the germline V gene, CDR1 is SGHVS and CDR2 is FQNEAQ. Trimming left V 1 base short and J 0 bases short, with 9 bases between. This CDR3 has 15 residues. The CDR3 sequence is CASSLVAPTNYGYTF. Written as DNA, the CDR3 is TGTGCCAGCAGCTTAGTTGCCCCTACTAACTATGGCTACACCTTC. Full variable domain (rest looked up from reference TRBV7-8 and TRBJ1-2): GAGVSQSPRYKVAKRGQDVALRCDPISGHVSLFWYQQALGQGPEFLTYFQNEAQLDKSGLPSDRFFAERPEGSVSTLKIQRTQQEDSAVYLCASSLVAPTNYGYTFGSGTRLTVV.

The chain has TRBV20-1 and TRBJ2-2; TRBD2 agrees at 7 bases. The junction had 8 bases not matched to a gene; V was cut back by 3 bases and J by 4 bases. Germline V gene lookup returns CDR1 DFQATT and CDR2 SNEGSKA (reference sequence). CDR3 length: 15 amino acids. The CDR3, as DNA: TGCAGTGCTAGCTCCTATGCGGGAGTCACCGGGGAGCTGTTTTTT. Its translation is CSASSYAGVTGELFF.

The chain employs TRBV20-1 and TRBJ2-3; no reliable D call. CDR1 and CDR2 from the germline V gene are DFQATT and SNEGSKA (reference sequence). The CDR3 extends over 13 amino acids. Trimming stripped 1 base from V and 4 bases from J, with 9 bases between. The CDR3 sequence is CSARAVLSDTQYF. The CDR3, as DNA: TGCAGTGCTAGAGCGGTTCTCTCAGATACGCAGTATTTT.

This clonotype has more than one count but fewer than ten. The J gene is TRBJ2-5, the V gene TRBV7-9, with D perhaps TRBD1 or TRBD2 (6 bases each). CDR1 SEHNR and CDR2 FQNEAQ come from the germline V gene (reference sequence). The length of the CDR3 is 14 residues. Trimming shortened V by 5 bases and J by 1 base, and 11 bases separated the two germline ends. DNA for the CDR3: TGTGCCAGCAGCGCGGGACAATCCCAAGAGACCCAGTACTTC. Amino acid sequence: CASSAGQSQETQYF. The entire variable domain, with the rest obtained from reference TRBV7-9 and TRBJ2-5, is as follows: DTGVSQNPRHKITKRGQNVTFRCDPISEHNRLYWYRQTLGQGPEFLTYFQNEAQLEKSRLLSDRFSAERPKGSFSTLEIQRTEQGDSAMYLCASSAGQSQETQYFGPGTRLLVL.

This clonotype was picked up a small number of times. The chain carries TRBV7-9 and TRBJ2-5, with unresolved D. The V end lost 1 base, the J end lost 1 base, and 7 bases lay between the germline ends. The germline CDR1 and CDR2 sequences are SEHNR and FQNEAQ (reference sequence). The length of the CDR3 is 14 residues. Here the CDR3 reads CASSLVSGQETQYF. CDR3 bases: TGTGCCAGCAGCTTAGTGTCCGGCCAAGAGACCCAGTACTTC.